This TCR beta chain stems from a study of T cell responses to AZD1222 COVID-19 vaccine. The method was immunoSEQ multiplex PCR; TCRdb's version includes in-frame clones alone and lacks a portion of them. The sample holds roughly 180,000 clones, approximately 90% seen once. The trim removed 1 base at V and 0 bases at J, leaving 9 bases unmatched. This CDR3 comprises 19 residues. Germline lookup yields CDR1 SGHRS and CDR2 YFSETQ. The chain links TRBV5-1 to TRBJ2-6; 8 bases fit TRBD2. The source was peripheral blood, collected on day 0 of AZD1222 vaccination. This receptor was taken from an adult in good health. CDR3 nucleotide sequence: TGCGCCAGCAGCTTGTTCACGGGGGGACTAGGCTCTGGGGCCAACGTCCTGACTTTC. It translates to CASSLFTGGLGSGANVLTF. Supplemented by reference TRBV5-1 and TRBJ2-6, the full variable domain reads KAGVTQTPRYLIKTRGQQVTLSCSPISGHRSVSWYQQTPGQGLQFLFEYFSETQRNKGNFPGRFSGRQFSNSRSEMNVSTLELGDSALYLCASSLFTGGLGSGANVLTFGAGSRLTVL.